This TCR beta chain was documented in a study of cytotoxic CD8 clonotypes in ibrutinib-treated CLL (dated by TCRdb to the early 2020s). Concerning the study at large: In this cohort, approximately 14 patients were treatment-naive and ten to eleven were relapsed/refractory, while roughly 17 had unmutated IGHV. Of the roughly 90 participants in the trial, approximately 26 had longitudinal samples available. Partial responses were observed in approximately 24 patients and complete responses in 2; after a median follow-up of 68 months, remission was maintained in about 15 patients and progression was observed in approximately twelve. An average of around 250,000 productive templates and some 99,000 productive rearrangements was obtained per sample. All remission and progressive disease samples were collected while patients were still receiving ibrutinib. Cryopreserved peripheral blood mononuclear cells were obtained before treatment, at response, and at either sustained remission or disease progression. Response samples were obtained after a median of around eleven months of treatment, with a range of roughly 6 to 40 months. What the work shows at the level of the full study, not this receptor alone: An increase in clonality was observed at ibrutinib response, with clonality remaining stable during sustained remission and falling back toward baseline at progression. Public clonotypes were rare and either shrank or stayed stable during treatment, and the rise in clonality at ibrutinib response reflected expansion of private clonotypes. Baseline clonality was found to be higher than that of age-matched healthy donors and was strongly correlated with circulating CD8+ T-cell counts. Sampling times were not matched between patients in sustained remission and patients whose disease was progressing, and lymph node repertoires were not examined.

Each clonotype received, on average, approximately 9.9x coverage in deep resolution sequencing performed on a MiSeq, where the target depth lay between 1 in 1 million and 1 in 200,000 T cells. TCR beta libraries were generated with the immunoSEQ hsTCRB Kit. As for the authors' bioinformatics: The data were analyzed with ImmunoSEQ Analyzer and ImmunoSEQ Data Assistant, and V, D and J gene assignments followed IMGT definitions. Clonality, which ranges from 0 to 1, was calculated as one minus the normalized Shannon entropy of productive rearrangement frequencies. Only overrepresented clonotypes making up at least 0.05% of the repertoire of each patient were included in the public clonotype analysis. Approximately 12 age-matched healthy donor repertoires from immuneACCESS were used as controls for clonality. Entries here come from immuneACCESS through TCRdb and include only in-frame sequences with V and J called. Some clones fail to appear in such tables; in the studies checked, an unresolved V gene covers under half of the shortfall, and the cause of the remainder is unknown. The V and J calls and clone size were taken over from that table, and D and trimming were inferred from the DNA. The sample contains roughly 150,000 clones, 84% of them found a single time. The top ten constitute about 4.5% of the sample.

CDR1 and CDR2, per the germline V gene, are KGHSH and LQKENI. V and J lose 3 bases and 2 bases, and a span of 10 bases separates them. The CDR3 measures 14 amino acids from cysteine to phenylalanine. Here the CDR3 DNA is all that survives: 42 bases in frame from base 1. A word on this clone: This receptor's antigen is unknown. The record has no base qualities; no much larger clone is one base away.

Interpreted using the paper, the time point label stands for: roughly 2 years on ibrutinib. Approximately 2 micrograms of genomic DNA were extracted from cryopreserved PBMCs for TCR beta library preparation. Longitudinal blood samples from CLL patients on ibrutinib monotherapy underwent high-throughput TCR beta sequencing. The patients took part in an open-label, single-center phase 2 trial of ibrutinib monotherapy. The sequence was obtained from a human donor with chronic lymphocytic leukemia. This specimen consisted of PBMCs, obtained after 24 months of ibrutinib treatment. The receptor chain draws on TRBV18 and TRBJ1-2; confidence is insufficient to name the D gene. For the CDR3, the sequence is CASSPVKGNYGYTF. The nucleotide sequence reads as follows: TGTGCCAGCTCACCCGTTAAAGGGAACTATGGCTACACCTTC.